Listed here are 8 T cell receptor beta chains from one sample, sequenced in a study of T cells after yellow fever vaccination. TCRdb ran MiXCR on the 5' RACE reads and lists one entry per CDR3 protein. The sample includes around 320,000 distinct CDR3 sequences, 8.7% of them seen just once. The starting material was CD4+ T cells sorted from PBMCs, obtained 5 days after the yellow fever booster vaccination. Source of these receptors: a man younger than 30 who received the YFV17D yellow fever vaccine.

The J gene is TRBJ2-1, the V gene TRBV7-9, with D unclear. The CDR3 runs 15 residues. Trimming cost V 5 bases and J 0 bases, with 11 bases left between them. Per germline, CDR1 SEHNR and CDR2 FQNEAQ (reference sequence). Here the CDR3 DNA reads TGTGCCAGCAGCAACGTAGGAAGCTCCTACAATGAGCAGTTCTTC. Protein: CASSNVGSSYNEQFF.

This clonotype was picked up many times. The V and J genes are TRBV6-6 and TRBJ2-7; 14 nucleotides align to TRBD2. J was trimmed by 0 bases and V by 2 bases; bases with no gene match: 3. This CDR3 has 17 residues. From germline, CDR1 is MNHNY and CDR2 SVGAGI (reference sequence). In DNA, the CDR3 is TGTGCCAGCAGTTACCGGACTAGCGGGGGGATCTCCTACGAGCAGTACGTC. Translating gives CASSYRTSGGISYEQYV.

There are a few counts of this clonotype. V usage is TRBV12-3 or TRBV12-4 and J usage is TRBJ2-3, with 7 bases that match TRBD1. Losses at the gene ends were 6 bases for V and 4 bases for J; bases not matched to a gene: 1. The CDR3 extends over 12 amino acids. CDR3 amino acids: CASRDRADTQYF. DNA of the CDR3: TGTGCCAGCAGAGACAGGGCAGATACGCAGTATTTT.

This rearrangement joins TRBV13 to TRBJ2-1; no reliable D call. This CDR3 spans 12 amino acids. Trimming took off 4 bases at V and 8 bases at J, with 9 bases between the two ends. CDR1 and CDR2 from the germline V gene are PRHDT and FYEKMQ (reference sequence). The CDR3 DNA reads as TGTGCCAGCAGCTCGACACGCTATGAGCAGTTCTTC. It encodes CASSSTRYEQFF.

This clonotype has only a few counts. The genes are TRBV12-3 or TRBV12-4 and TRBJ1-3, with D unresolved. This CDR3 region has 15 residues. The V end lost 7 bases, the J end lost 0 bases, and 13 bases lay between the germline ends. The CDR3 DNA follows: TGTGCCAGCATAAAAGGGAGAGCCTCTGGAAACACCATATATTTT. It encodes CASIKGRASGNTIYF.

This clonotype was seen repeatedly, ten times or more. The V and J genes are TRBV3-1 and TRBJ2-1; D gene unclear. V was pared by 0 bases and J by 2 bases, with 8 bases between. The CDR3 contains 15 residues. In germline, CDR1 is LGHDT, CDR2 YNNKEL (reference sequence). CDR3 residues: CASSQERRPYNEQFF. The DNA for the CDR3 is TGTGCCAGCAGCCAAGAGAGGCGGCCCTACAATGAGCAGTTCTTC.

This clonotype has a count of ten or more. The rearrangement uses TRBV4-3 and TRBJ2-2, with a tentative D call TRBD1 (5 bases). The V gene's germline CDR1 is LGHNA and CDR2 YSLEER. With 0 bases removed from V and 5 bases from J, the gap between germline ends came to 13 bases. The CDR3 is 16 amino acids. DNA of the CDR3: TGCGCCAGCAGCCAAGAAGATCACAGGTCGACCGGGGAGCTGTTTTTT. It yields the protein CASSQEDHRSTGELFF.

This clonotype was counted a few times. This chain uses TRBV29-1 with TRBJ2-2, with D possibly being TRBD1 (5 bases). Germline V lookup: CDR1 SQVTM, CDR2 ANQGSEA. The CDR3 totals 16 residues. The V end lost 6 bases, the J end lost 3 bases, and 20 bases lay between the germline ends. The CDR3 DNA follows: TGCAGCGTGATACCACAGGCCCCGCGAGACACCGGGGAGCTGTTTTTT. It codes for CSVIPQAPRDTGELFF.